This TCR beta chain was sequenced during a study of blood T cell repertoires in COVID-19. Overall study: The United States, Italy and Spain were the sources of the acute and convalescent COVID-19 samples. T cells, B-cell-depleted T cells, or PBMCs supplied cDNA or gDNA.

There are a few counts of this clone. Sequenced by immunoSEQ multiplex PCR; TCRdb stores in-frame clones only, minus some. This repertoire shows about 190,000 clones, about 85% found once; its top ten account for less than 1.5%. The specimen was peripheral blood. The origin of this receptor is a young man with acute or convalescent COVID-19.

CDR3 DNA sequence: TGTGCCAGCAGCCGTGCCGAAGTTGGGAGCGTGCGGGGCACTGAAGCTTTCTTT. Amino acid sequence: CASSRAEVGSVRGTEAFF. V usage is TRBV5-5 and J usage is TRBJ1-1; D ambiguous. From germline, CDR1 is SGHKS and CDR2 YYEKEE (reference sequence). The germline V and J ends were trimmed by 4 bases and 4 bases, with 26 bases remaining between them. The CDR3 has 18 residues.